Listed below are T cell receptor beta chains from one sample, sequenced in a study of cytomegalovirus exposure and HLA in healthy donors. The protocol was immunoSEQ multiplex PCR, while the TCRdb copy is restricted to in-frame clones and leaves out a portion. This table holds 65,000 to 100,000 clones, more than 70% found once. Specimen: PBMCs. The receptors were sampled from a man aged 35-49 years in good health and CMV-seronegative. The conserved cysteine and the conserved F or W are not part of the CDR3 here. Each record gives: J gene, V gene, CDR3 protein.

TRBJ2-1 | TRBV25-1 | ASSAGQINEQF
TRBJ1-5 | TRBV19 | ASRAGQGDQPQH
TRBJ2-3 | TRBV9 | ASSTTDTQY
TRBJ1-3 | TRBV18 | ASSPEGNTIY
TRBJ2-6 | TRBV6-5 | ASSYSLSGANVLT
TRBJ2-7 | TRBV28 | ASSFSGYEQY
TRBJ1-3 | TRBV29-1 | SVPRENTIY
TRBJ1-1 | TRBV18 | ASSPNSMNTEAF
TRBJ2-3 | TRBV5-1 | ASSRGPDTQY
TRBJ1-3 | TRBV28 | ASSSAGTGFIDTIY